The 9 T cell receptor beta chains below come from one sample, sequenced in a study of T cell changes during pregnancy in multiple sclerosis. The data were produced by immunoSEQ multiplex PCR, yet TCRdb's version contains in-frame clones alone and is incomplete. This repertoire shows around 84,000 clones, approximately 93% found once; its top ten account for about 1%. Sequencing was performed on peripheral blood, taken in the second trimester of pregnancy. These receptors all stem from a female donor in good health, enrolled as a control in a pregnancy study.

CDR3 bases: TGCGCCAGCAGCTCCGTGCCGGGACTAGCGGGAGGGACCGGGGAGCTGTTTTTT. Encoded protein: CASSSVPGLAGGTGELFF. V usage is TRBV5-1 and J usage is TRBJ2-2; 16 bases line up with TRBD2. Trimming took 3 bases from V and 5 from J; bases not matched to a gene: 7. This CDR3 contains 18 residues. Germline-derived CDR1 and CDR2 are SGHRS and YFSETQ.

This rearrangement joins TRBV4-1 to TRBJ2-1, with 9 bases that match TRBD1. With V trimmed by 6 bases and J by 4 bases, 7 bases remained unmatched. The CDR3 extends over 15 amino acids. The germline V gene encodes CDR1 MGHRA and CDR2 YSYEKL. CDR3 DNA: TGCGCCAGCAGACCCGGGACAGGGTCGTACAATGAGCAGTTCTTC. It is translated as CASRPGTGSYNEQFF.

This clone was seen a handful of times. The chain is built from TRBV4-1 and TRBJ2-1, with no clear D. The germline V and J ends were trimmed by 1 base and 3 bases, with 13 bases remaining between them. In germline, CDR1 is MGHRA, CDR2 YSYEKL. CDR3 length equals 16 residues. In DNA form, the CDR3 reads TGCGCCAGCAGCCAAGTAGACATGGGCTTCTACAATGAGCAGTTCTTC. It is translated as CASSQVDMGFYNEQFF.

The CDR3 bases are TGTGCCAGCAGCTTAGAAGGGACAGGCTCCTACAATGAGCAGTTCTTC. Translated, it gives CASSLEGTGSYNEQFF. The V call is TRBV7-2, the J call TRBJ2-1, with 8 bases fitting TRBD1. From germline, CDR1 is SGHTA and CDR2 FQGNSA. The CDR3 consists of 16 residues. Germline trimming cut 1 base from V and 0 bases from J; bases unmatched to any gene: 2.

The CDR3 DNA sequence: TGTGCCAGCAGTATAGCGGGAATCTCCTACAATGAGCAGTTCTTC. Translated: CASSIAGISYNEQFF. The chain combines TRBV2 with TRBJ2-1; 8 bases agree with TRBD2. The germline V gene has CDR1 SNHLY and CDR2 FYNNEI. V was clipped by 5 bases and J by 0 bases; unmatched bases: 3. There are 15 residues in the CDR3.

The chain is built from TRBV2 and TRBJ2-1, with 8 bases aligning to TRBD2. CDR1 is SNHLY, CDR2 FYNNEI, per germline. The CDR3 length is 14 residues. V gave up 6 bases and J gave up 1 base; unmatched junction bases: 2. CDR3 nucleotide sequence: TGTGCCAGCAGAGGCGGGGGGTCCTACAATGAGCAGTTCTTC. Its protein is CASRGGGSYNEQFF.

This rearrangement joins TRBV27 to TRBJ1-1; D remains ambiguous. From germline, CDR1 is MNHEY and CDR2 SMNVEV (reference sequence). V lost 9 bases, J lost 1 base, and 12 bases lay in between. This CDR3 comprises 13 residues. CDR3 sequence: CASNHNANTEAFF. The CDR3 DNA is TGTGCCAGTAATCACAACGCGAACACTGAAGCTTTCTTT.

The CDR3 sequence is CASSIGRGLGNQPQHF. CDR3 sequence (DNA): TGTGCCAGTAGTATTGGCAGGGGGCTTGGCAATCAGCCCCAGCATTTT. The rearrangement uses TRBV19 and TRBJ1-5; 8 nucleotides align to TRBD1. This CDR3 has 16 amino acids. Germline lookup yields CDR1 LNHDA and CDR2 SQIVND (reference sequence). J was trimmed by 2 bases and V by 3 bases; bases with no gene match: 6. Full variable domain (missing parts from reference TRBV19 and TRBJ1-5): DGGITQSPKYLFRKEGQNVTLSCEQNLNHDAMYWYRQDPGQGLRLIYYSQIVNDFQKGDIAEGYSVSREKKESFPLTVTSAQKNPTAFYLCASSIGRGLGNQPQHFGDGTRLSIL.

The CDR3 loop reads CSVDRGTVSTDTQYF. CDR3 coding DNA: TGCAGCGTTGATCGGGGGACAGTTAGCACAGATACGCAGTATTTT. V gene TRBV29-1 combines with J gene TRBJ2-3; a possible D gene is TRBD1 (7 bases). The CDR3 consists of 15 residues. The V and J ends lost 3 bases and 0 bases respectively, with 13 bases between them. The germline V gene encodes CDR1 SQVTM and CDR2 ANQGSEA.